Each of the 5 T cell receptor beta chains below was sequenced from the same sample in a study of PD-L1 blockade in urothelial cancer. TCRdb's table, derived via immunoSEQ multiplex PCR, lists solely in-frame clones and lacks some. The repertoire holds about 91,000 clones, with around nine tenths as singletons. The input for sequencing was PBMCs, taken around atezolizumab (anti-PD-L1) treatment. The receptor source for this set is a man between 60 and 75 years old with urothelial cancer.

CDR3 in amino acids: CASSPDIIYGYTF. The CDR3 coding sequence is TGTGCCAGCAGTCCTGACATTATCTATGGCTACACCTTC. The chain recombines TRBV27 with TRBJ1-2, with D unclear. Germline lookup yields CDR1 MNHEY and CDR2 SMNVEV (reference sequence). V lost 5 bases and J 4 bases, leaving 11 bases between the germline ends. This CDR3 is built from 13 residues.

The chain couples TRBV11-2 to TRBJ1-1; D may be TRBD1 (6 bases). The germline V and J ends were trimmed by 5 bases and 0 bases, with 10 bases remaining between them. This CDR3 has 14 residues. Germline values: CDR1 SGHAT, CDR2 FQNNGV. CDR3 in amino acids: CASSLDRMNTEAFF. CDR3 nucleotides: TGTGCCAGCAGCCTGGACAGAATGAACACTGAAGCTTTCTTT.

This clone has just one count. The V and J genes are TRBV7-9 and TRBJ2-2; 12 bases agree with TRBD2. The CDR3 loop spans 17 amino acids. CDR1 and CDR2 from the germline V gene are SEHNR and FQNEAQ (reference sequence). V trimming: 3 bases; J trimming: 8 bases; junction bases outside the gene matches: 10. CDR3 bases: TGTGCCAGCAGCTTCGGACTAGCGGGGACCCTTCGGGGGGAGCTGTTTTTT. It codes for CASSFGLAGTLRGELFF.

V gene TRBV28 combines with J gene TRBJ1-2; D perhaps matches TRBD1 (5 bases). V was trimmed by 4 bases and J by 4 bases, leaving 16 bases between them. Germline V lookup: CDR1 MDHEN, CDR2 SYDVKM. This CDR3 is 15 amino acids long. The CDR3 DNA follows: TGTGCCAGCAGTTCTGGACACTTATCGGGCTATGGCTACACCTTC. Translation: CASSSGHLSGYGYTF.

The chain combines TRBV7-8 with TRBJ1-1; TRBD1 might be the D (5 bases). Trimming cost V 8 bases and J 4 bases, with 17 bases left between them. The CDR3 spans 14 residues. Germline V gene data show CDR1 as SGHVS and CDR2 as FQNEAQ. DNA of the CDR3: TGTGCCAGCTGGAGCGGGGCGCCGGGCACTGAAGCTTTCTTT. Translated, it gives CASWSGAPGTEAFF.